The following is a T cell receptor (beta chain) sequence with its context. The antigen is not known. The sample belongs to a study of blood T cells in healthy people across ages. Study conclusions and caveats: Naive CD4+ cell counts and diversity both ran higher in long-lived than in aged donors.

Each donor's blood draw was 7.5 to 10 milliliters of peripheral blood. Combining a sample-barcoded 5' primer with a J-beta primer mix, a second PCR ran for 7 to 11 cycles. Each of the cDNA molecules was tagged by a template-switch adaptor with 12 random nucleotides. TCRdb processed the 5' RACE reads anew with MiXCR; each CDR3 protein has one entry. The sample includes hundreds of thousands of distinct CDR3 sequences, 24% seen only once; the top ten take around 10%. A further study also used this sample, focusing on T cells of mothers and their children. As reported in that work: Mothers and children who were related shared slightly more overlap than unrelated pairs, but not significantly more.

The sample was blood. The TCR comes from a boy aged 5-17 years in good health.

CDR3 region: CASSPSAKETQYF. The CDR3 bases are TGTGCCAGCTCACCTTCCGCTAAAGAGACCCAGTACTTC. V is TRBV18 and J is TRBJ2-5, with D unresolved. The CDR3 consists of 13 residues. Germline CDR1 KGHSH, CDR2 LQKENI. V gave up 3 bases and J gave up 3 bases, with 8 bases separating them.